A selection of T cell receptor beta chains follows, all from one sample in a study of Ad26.COV2.S vaccination and SARS-CoV-2 variants. The assay was immunoSEQ multiplex PCR, and TCRdb's table has in-frame clones only and misses some. The top ten hold about 5.5% of the sample, which has 150,000 to 200,000 clones, approximately 90% seen once. The sample in question was peripheral blood, obtained after recovery from COVID-19. The receptors shown here come from a human donor who had recovered from COVID-19. CDR3s include the opening cysteine and the closing phenylalanine or tryptophan. The D gene is left open where the match is weak. A row's size may be missing; if present it is once, few, many or a size class.

>TRBJ2-1|TRBV4-2|NA|TRBD2|16
CASSPRAGGSYNEQFF
TGTGCCAGCAGCCCACGGGCGGGAGGGTCCTACAATGAGCAGTTCTTC
>TRBJ1-1|TRBV30|NA|TRBD1|13
CAWSSGGYVGAFF
TGTGCCTGGAGTTCAGGGGGCTACGTTGGGGCTTTCTTT
>TRBJ1-1|TRBV27|NA|NA|13
CASSLGHHTEAFF
TGTGCCAGCAGTTTGGGACACCACACTGAAGCTTTCTTT
>TRBJ2-3|TRBV5-6|NA|TRBD2|17
CASSLGLAGGPTDTQYF
TGTGCCAGCAGCTTGGGACTAGCGGGGGGGCCCACAGATACGCAGTATTTT
>TRBJ2-2|TRBV10-3|NA|NA|15
CAISFGGPNTGELFF
TGTGCCATCAGTTTCGGGGGACCGAACACCGGGGAGCTGTTTTTT
>TRBJ2-1|TRBV19|NA|TRBD2|19
CASSTSHVYSGGSYNEQFF
TGTGCCAGTAGTACTTCGCATGTTTATAGCGGGGGATCCTACAATGAGCAGTTCTTC
>TRBJ2-5|TRBV5-8|NA|TRBD1|15
CASSSTGAVQETQYF
TGTGCCAGCAGCTCAACAGGGGCGGTACAAGAGACCCAGTACTTC
>TRBJ2-7|TRBV27|NA|NA|14
CASSLTGRPYEQYF
TGTGCCAGCAGTTTGACAGGGAGGCCCTACGAGCAGTACTTC
>TRBJ2-3|TRBV2|NA|NA|12
CASSPTLDTQYF
TGTGCCAGCAGTCCAACCTTAGATACGCAGTATTTT
>TRBJ1-1|TRBV28|few|NA|12
CASSVGGTEAFF
TGTGCCAGCAGCGTAGGGGGTACTGAAGCTTTCTTT
>TRBJ2-7|TRBV7-8|NA|NA|12
CASSLLVYEQYF
TGTGCCAGCAGCTTACTTGTCTACGAGCAGTACTTC
>TRBJ1-2|TRBV5-8|NA|NA|12
CASSLDDYGYTF
TGTGCCAGCAGCTTAGACGACTATGGCTACACCTTC
>TRBJ2-2|TRBV3-1/TRBV3-2|few|TRBD2|18
CASSQDRLAGGNTGELFF
TGTGCCAGCAGCCAAGATCGGCTAGCGGGAGGCAACACCGGGGAGCTGTTTTTT
>TRBJ2-2|TRBV20-1|NA|TRBD2|17
CSASLPSGRVDIGELFF
TGCAGTGCTAGTCTTCCTAGCGGGAGGGTAGATATCGGGGAGCTGTTTTTT
>TRBJ2-1|TRBV15|NA|TRBD2|14
CATSMGGTYNEQFF
TGTGCCACCAGCATGGGGGGGACCTACAATGAGCAGTTCTTC
>TRBJ2-5|TRBV18|NA|NA|16
CASSPPGTGTGETQYF
TGTGCCAGCTCACCTCCGGGGACGGGAACCGGGGAGACCCAGTACTTC
>TRBJ2-7|TRBV18|NA|NA|14
CASSGSHTVNEQYF
TGTGCCAGCTCAGGATCACACACAGTGAACGAGCAGTACTTC
>TRBJ1-3|TRBV5-8|NA|NA|14
CASNHGNSGNTIYF
TGTGCCAGCAATCACGGCAACTCTGGAAACACCATATATTTT
>TRBJ2-4|TRBV9|NA|TRBD1|15
CASSAGTVGKNIQYF
TGTGCCAGCAGCGCTGGGACAGTCGGCAAAAACATTCAGTACTTC
>TRBJ2-7|TRBV27|NA|TRBD1|15
CASSTSRDSQYEQYF
TGTGCCAGCAGCACCAGCCGGGACAGCCAGTACGAGCAGTACTTC
>TRBJ1-3|TRBV19|NA|NA|16
CASSIARASLGNTIYF
TGTGCCAGTAGTATTGCCAGGGCGTCACTTGGAAACACCATATATTTT
>TRBJ2-5|TRBV13|NA|TRBD1|13
CASSRTGAETQYF
TGTGCCAGCAGCCGGACAGGGGCAGAGACCCAGTACTTC
>TRBJ2-2|TRBV27|NA|TRBD1|14
CASSWDRGFGELFF
TGTGCCAGCAGTTGGGACAGGGGATTCGGGGAGCTGTTTTTT
>TRBJ2-7|TRBV4-2|once|NA|17
CASSQWDKGERFYEQYF
TGTGCCAGCAGCCAATGGGACAAGGGGGAACGGTTCTACGAGCAGTACTTC
>TRBJ2-7|TRBV25-1|NA|TRBD2|13
CASIPTGGYEQYF
TGTGCCAGCATTCCCACGGGGGGATACGAGCAGTACTTC
>TRBJ2-7|TRBV14|NA|NA|14
CASSQDPPRDEQYF
TGTGCCAGCAGCCAAGATCCCCCCAGAGATGAGCAGTACTTC
>TRBJ2-3|TRBV5-1|NA|TRBD1|14
CASSPDRGSDTQYF
TGCGCCAGCAGCCCGGACAGGGGATCAGATACGCAGTATTTT
>TRBJ1-2|TRBV18|NA|NA|14
CASSPGTTFYGYTF
TGTGCCAGCTCACCGGGAACGACTTTCTATGGCTACACCTTC
>TRBJ2-7|TRBV10-2|NA|NA|13
CASPDYYSYEQYF
TGCGCCAGCCCCGACTACTACTCCTACGAGCAGTACTTC
>TRBJ2-2|TRBV6-5|NA|TRBD1|15
CASSPHGQGAGELFF
TGTGCCAGCAGCCCACACGGACAGGGGGCCGGGGAGCTGTTTTTT
>TRBJ2-7|TRBV9|NA|TRBD2|19
CASSATGLAGGIPTYEQYF
TGTGCCAGCAGCGCAACCGGACTAGCGGGGGGGATTCCCACCTACGAGCAGTACTTC
>TRBJ2-7|TRBV19|NA|NA|14
CASSMPGLSYEQYF
TGTGCCAGTAGTATGCCCGGTCTTTCCTACGAGCAGTACTTC
>TRBJ2-7|TRBV27|NA|TRBD1|14
CASSVGTGVYEQYF
TGTGCCAGCAGTGTGGGGACAGGGGTTTACGAGCAGTACTTC
>TRBJ2-1|TRBV7-3|NA|TRBD2|17
CASSLPTSGTPYNEQFF
TGTGCCAGCAGCCTCCCGACTAGCGGGACCCCCTACAATGAGCAGTTCTTC
>TRBJ1-5|TRBV10-3|NA|NA|12
CASGEEGQPQHF
TGTGCCTCGGGGGAGGAGGGACAGCCCCAGCATTTT
>TRBJ2-7|TRBV7-8|NA|TRBD2|17
CASSPRTSGGGSYEQYF
TGTGCCAGCAGCCCGAGGACTAGCGGGGGTGGGTCCTACGAGCAGTACTTC
>TRBJ2-7|TRBV11-2|NA|TRBD2|16
CASSLDIGTTLYEQYF
TGTGCCAGCAGCTTAGATATCGGGACTACTCTCTACGAGCAGTACTTC
>TRBJ1-1|TRBV3-1/TRBV3-2|NA|NA|13
CASSPTANTEAFF
TGTGCCAGCAGCCCCACAGCGAACACTGAAGCTTTCTTT
>TRBJ1-1|TRBV7-7|few|NA|17
CASSLENSLFKLAEAFF
TGTGCTAGCAGCTTAGAGAACTCTCTGTTTAAATTAGCTGAAGCTTTCTTT
>TRBJ2-1|TRBV11-2|NA|NA|12
CASSSGRNEQFF
TGTGCCAGCAGTTCGGGGCGCAATGAGCAGTTCTTC
>TRBJ1-6|TRBV6-5|NA|NA|13
CASIRDNDSPLHF
TGTGCCAGTATCCGGGACAATGATTCACCCCTCCACTTT
>TRBJ2-5|TRBV6-5|NA|TRBD2|15
CASSPRLAARETQYF
TGTGCCAGCAGTCCGAGACTAGCGGCGCGGGAGACCCAGTACTTC
>TRBJ2-3|TRBV28|NA|TRBD1|15
CASSPADRGGDTQYF
TGTGCCAGCAGCCCCGCCGACAGGGGTGGAGATACGCAGTATTTT
>TRBJ2-1|TRBV4-2|NA|NA|15
CASSQGLLMRNEQFF
TGTGCCAGCAGCCAAGGTCTTCTAATGCGAAATGAGCAGTTCTTC
>TRBJ1-5|TRBV29-1|few|NA|12
CREGGYNQPQHF
TGCAGGGAGGGCGGGTACAATCAGCCCCAGCATTTT
>TRBJ1-2|TRBV6-5|NA|NA|15
CASTGVGTEGYGYTF
TGTGCCAGCACCGGGGTGGGCACTGAGGGCTATGGCTACACCTTC
>TRBJ1-6|TRBV7-2|NA|TRBD1|15
CASSQGTGGASPLHF
TGTGCCAGCAGCCAAGGGACAGGGGGAGCTTCACCCCTCCACTTT
>TRBJ1-1|TRBV19|NA|TRBD1|15
CASYGRGQGNTEAFF
TGTGCCAGCTATGGTAGGGGACAGGGGAACACTGAAGCTTTCTTT
>TRBJ2-3|TRBV2|NA|TRBD2|12
CATKLAEGTQYF
TGTGCCACCAAACTAGCGGAGGGTACGCAGTATTTT
>TRBJ2-5|TRBV7-2|NA|NA|15
CASSFGGIRQETQYF
TGTGCCAGCAGCTTCGGCGGGATTCGTCAAGAGACCCAGTACTTC
>TRBJ2-7|TRBV21-1|NA|NA|17
CASSKASGTGVDHEQYF
TGTGCCAGCAGCAAAGCGTCCGGGACAGGGGTCGACCACGAGCAGTACTTC
>TRBJ2-4|TRBV28|NA|NA|14
CASSLWSGRNIQYF
TGTGCCAGCAGTTTATGGTCAGGGCGGAACATTCAGTACTTC
>TRBJ2-3|TRBV14|NA|TRBD1|14
CASSHLGQPDTQYF
TGTGCCAGCAGCCACCTGGGACAGCCAGATACGCAGTATTTT